This TCR beta chain is drawn from a study of blood T cell repertoires in COVID-19. Study information: Samples taken during acute and convalescent COVID-19 were collected in the United States, Italy and Spain. Sources were T cells, B-cell-depleted T cells, or PBMCs; the material itself was cDNA or gDNA.

Original data processing: Estimated nucleated cell counts came from reference gene primer amplification. TCRdb's table, derived via immunoSEQ multiplex PCR, lists solely in-frame clones and lacks some. From that table come the V and J calls and clone size; the DNA was used to work out D and trimming. The sample contains some 100,000 clones, roughly 84% of which appear only once. The sample was peripheral blood. This sequence originates from a woman aged 80 or over with active or convalescent COVID-19.

CDR3 in amino acids: CASSTSGRWDTQYF. CDR3 bases: TGTGCCAGCAGTACTAGCGGGAGATGGGATACGCAGTATTTT. The chain combines TRBV6-5 with TRBJ2-3; 11 nucleotides match TRBD2. CDR3 length equals 14 residues. Per germline, CDR1 MNHEY and CDR2 SVGAGI. Losses at the gene ends were 5 bases for V and 6 bases for J; bases not matched to a gene: 4.